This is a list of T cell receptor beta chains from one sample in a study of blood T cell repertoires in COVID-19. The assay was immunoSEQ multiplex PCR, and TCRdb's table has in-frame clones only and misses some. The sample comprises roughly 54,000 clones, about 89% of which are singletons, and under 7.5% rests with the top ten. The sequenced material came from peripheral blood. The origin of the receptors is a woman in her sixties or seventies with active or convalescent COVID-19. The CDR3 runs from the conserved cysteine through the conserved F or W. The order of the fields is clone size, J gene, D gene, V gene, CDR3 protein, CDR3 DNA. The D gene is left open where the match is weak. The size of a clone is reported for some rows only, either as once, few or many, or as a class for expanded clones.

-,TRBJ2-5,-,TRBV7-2,CASSLTLGHETQYF,TGTGCCAGCAGCTTAACCCTAGGCCACGAGACCCAGTACTTC
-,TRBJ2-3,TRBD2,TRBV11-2,CASSLGSSGRAADTQYF,TGTGCCAGCAGCTTAGGGTCTAGCGGGAGGGCAGCAGATACGCAGTATTTT
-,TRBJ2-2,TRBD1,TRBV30,CAWTFRDRVTGELFF,TGTGCCTGGACCTTCCGGGACAGGGTAACCGGGGAGCTGTTTTTT
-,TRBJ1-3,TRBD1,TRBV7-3,CASSRQGGTGNTIYF,TGTGCCAGCAGCCGACAGGGGGGTACTGGAAACACCATATATTTT
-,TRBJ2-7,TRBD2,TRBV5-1,CASSWTSGGTSSYEQYF,TGCGCCAGCAGCTGGACTAGCGGGGGGACGAGCTCCTACGAGCAGTACTTC
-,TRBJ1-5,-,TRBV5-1,CASSVDFDQPQHF,TGCGCCAGCAGCGTGGACTTCGATCAGCCCCAGCATTTT
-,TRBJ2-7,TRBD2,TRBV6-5,CASSYSGLAEYEQYF,TGTGCCAGCAGTTACTCGGGACTAGCGGAGTACGAGCAGTACTTC
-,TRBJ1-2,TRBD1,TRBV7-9,CASRRTGSNYGYTF,TGTGCCAGCAGGCGGACAGGGTCTAACTATGGCTACACCTTC
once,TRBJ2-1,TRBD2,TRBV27,CASSLTHTTSGRYNEQFF,TGTGCCAGCAGTTTAACCCATACAACTAGCGGGAGGTACAATGAGCAGTTCTTC
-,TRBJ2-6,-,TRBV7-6,CASSPEVSGANVLTF,TGTGCCAGCAGCCCCGAGGTTAGTGGGGCCAACGTCCTGACTTTC
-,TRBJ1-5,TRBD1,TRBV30,CAWSTTGAPEDQPQHF,TGTGCCTGGAGTACGACAGGGGCGCCTGAAGATCAGCCCCAGCATTTT
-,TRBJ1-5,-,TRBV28,CASSLNGNQPQHF,TGTGCCAGCAGTTTAAACGGTAATCAGCCCCAGCATTTT
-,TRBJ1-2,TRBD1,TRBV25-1,CASSDEGQGVKGYTF,TGTGCCAGCAGTGACGAGGGACAGGGGGTTAAGGGCTACACCTTC
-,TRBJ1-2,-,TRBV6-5,CASTNLASSGGYTF,TGTGCCAGCACCAACTTGGCCTCGTCGGGGGGCTACACCTTC
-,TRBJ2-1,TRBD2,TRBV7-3,CASSRISGRAQFF,TGTGCCAGCAGCCGCATTAGCGGGAGGGCCCAGTTCTTC
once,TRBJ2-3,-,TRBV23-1,CASSQSLCTDTQYF,TGCGCCAGCAGTCAATCTCTCTGCACAGATACGCAGTATTTT
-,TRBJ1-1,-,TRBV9,CASSVGRGGETEAFF,TGTGCCAGCAGCGTAGGACGGGGCGGGGAAACTGAAGCTTTCTTT
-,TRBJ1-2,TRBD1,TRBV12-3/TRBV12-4,CASSHTGVGYTF,TGTGCCAGCAGTCACACAGGGGTCGGCTACACCTTC
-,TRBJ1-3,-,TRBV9,CASSVELRIDSGNTIYF,TGTGCCAGCAGCGTAGAACTCCGCATTGACTCTGGAAACACCATATATTTT
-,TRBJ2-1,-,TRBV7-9,CASSLEAGNHEQFF,TGTGCCAGCAGCTTAGAGGCGGGGAACCATGAGCAGTTCTTC
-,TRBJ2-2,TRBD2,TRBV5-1,CASRETGLASGELFF,TGCGCCAGCAGGGAAACGGGACTAGCGAGCGGGGAGCTGTTTTTT
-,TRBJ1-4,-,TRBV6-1,CASSDHSTNEKLFF,TGTGCCAGCAGTGATCATTCAACTAATGAAAAACTGTTTTTT
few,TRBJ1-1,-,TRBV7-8,CASSLGRGNPEAFF,TGTGCCAGCAGCTTAGGTCGGGGTAACCCTGAAGCTTTCTTT
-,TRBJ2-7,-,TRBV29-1,CSVLFWSGEQYF,TGCAGCGTCTTGTTCTGGTCGGGCGAGCAGTACTTC
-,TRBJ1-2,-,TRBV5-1,CASSLEAGEIYGYTF,TGCGCCAGCAGCTTGGAGGCAGGCGAAATTTATGGCTACACCTTC
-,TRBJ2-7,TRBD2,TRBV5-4,CASSLGRGLAGYEQYF,TGTGCCAGCAGCTTGGGTAGGGGACTAGCGGGCTACGAGCAGTACTTC
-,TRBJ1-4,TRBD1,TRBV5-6,CASSFNSGGPEKLFF,TGTGCCAGCAGCTTTAACTCAGGGGGCCCTGAAAAACTGTTTTTT
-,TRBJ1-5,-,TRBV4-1,CASSQDRDYSNQPQHF,TGCGCCAGCAGCCAAGACAGGGATTATAGCAATCAGCCCCAGCATTTT
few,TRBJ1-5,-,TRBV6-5,CASGQYSNQPQHF,TGTGCCAGCGGACAGTATAGCAATCAGCCCCAGCATTTT
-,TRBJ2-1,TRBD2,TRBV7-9,CASSLRLADYNEQFF,TGTGCCAGCAGCTTAAGGCTAGCGGACTACAATGAGCAGTTCTTC
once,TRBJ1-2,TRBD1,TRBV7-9,CASSLAGTGNGYTF,TGTGCCAGCAGCTTAGCAGGGACAGGGAATGGCTACACCTTC
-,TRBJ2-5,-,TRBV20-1,CSASSGNQETQYF,TGCAGTGCTAGTAGCGGTAACCAAGAGACCCAGTACTTC
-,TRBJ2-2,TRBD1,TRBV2,CASTGGQGSTGELFF,TGTGCCAGCACCGGGGGACAGGGGAGCACCGGGGAGCTGTTTTTT
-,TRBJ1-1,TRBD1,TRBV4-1,CASSFDRVTEAFF,TGCGCCAGCAGTTTTGACAGGGTCACTGAAGCTTTCTTT
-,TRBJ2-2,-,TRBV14,CASSQAAGDFAGELFF,TGTGCCAGCAGCCAAGCGGCAGGGGATTTCGCCGGGGAGCTGTTTTTT
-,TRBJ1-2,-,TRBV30,CAWSILYGYTF,TGTGCCTGGAGTATACTTTACGGCTACACCTTC
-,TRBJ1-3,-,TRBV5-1,CASSPGQPSGNTIYF,TGCGCCAGCAGCCCAGGACAGCCTTCTGGAAACACCATATATTTT
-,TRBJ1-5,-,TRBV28,CASSLLGDTNQPQHF,TGTGCCAGCAGCCTCTTAGGGGACACAAATCAGCCCCAGCATTTT
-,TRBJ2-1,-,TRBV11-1,CASSQQYGSYNEQFF,TGTGCCAGCAGCCAACAGTATGGGTCTTACAATGAGCAGTTCTTC
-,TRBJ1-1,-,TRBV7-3,CASSPVRSRDTEAFF,TGTGCCAGCAGTCCGGTGAGAAGCAGGGACACTGAAGCTTTCTTT
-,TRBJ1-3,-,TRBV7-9,CASSPIIGAGQNTIYF,TGTGCCAGCAGCCCCATTATAGGGGCCGGTCAAAACACCATATATTTT
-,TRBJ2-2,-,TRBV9,CASSVRGQELFF,TGTGCCAGCAGCGTTAGAGGGCAAGAGCTGTTTTTT
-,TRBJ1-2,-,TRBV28,CASSRQYGYTF,TGTGCCAGCAGTCGACAGTATGGCTACACCTTC
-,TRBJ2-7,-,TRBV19,CASSMKHGHISYEQYF,TGTGCCAGTAGTATGAAGCACGGACACATCTCCTACGAGCAGTACTTC
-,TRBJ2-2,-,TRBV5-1,CASTQEGTNTGELFF,TGCGCCAGCACCCAGGAGGGCACGAACACCGGGGAGCTGTTTTTT
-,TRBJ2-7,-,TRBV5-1,CASSLAPSEQYF,TGCGCCAGCAGCTTGGCTCCTAGTGAGCAGTACTTC
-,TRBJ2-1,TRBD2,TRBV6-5,CASSTPLAGGIEQFF,TGTGCCAGCAGTACCCCCCTAGCGGGAGGGATTGAGCAGTTCTTC
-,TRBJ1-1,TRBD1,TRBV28,CASSRQGRYTEAFF,TGTGCCAGCAGCCGACAGGGCCGGTACACTGAAGCTTTCTTT
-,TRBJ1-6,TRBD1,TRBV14,CASSLRTGYNSPLHF,TGTGCCAGCAGCCTCCGGACAGGGTATAATTCACCCCTCCACTTT